This T cell receptor (beta chain) was profiled in a study of T cells in Graves' hyperthyroidism and ophthalmopathy. General study results and limits: Blood also held most thyroid clonotypes expanded beyond 0.001.

Notes on this clonotype: Its target is unknown.

What was amplified from RNA transcripts were TCR beta CDR3 regions. HTBI primers were the set used in a first-round RT-PCR of the TCR CDR3. Each CDR3 protein gets one entry after TCRdb re-called the multiplex PCR reads with MiXCR. The sample shows 450,000 to 700,000 distinct CDR3 sequences, 46% of them seen only once. The CDR3 is 15 residues long. V was shortened by 2 bases and J by 5 bases, with 15 bases between the two germline ends. Germline V gene data show CDR1 as SGHTA and CDR2 as FQGNSA. Each diagnosis was grounded in clinical symptoms, serum thyroxine and TRAb, thyroid ultrasound, and orbital computed tomography.

The sequence came from a woman in her late teens or twenties with Graves' hyperthyroidism. Specimen: peripheral blood or thyroid tissue (not recorded which). The chain couples TRBV7-2 to TRBJ1-1, with a weak D call TRBD1 (6 bases). CDR3 amino acids: CASSLNVGGFTEAFF. DNA for the CDR3: TGTGCCAGCAGCTTAAACGTGGGGGGCTTTACTGAAGCTTTCTTT.